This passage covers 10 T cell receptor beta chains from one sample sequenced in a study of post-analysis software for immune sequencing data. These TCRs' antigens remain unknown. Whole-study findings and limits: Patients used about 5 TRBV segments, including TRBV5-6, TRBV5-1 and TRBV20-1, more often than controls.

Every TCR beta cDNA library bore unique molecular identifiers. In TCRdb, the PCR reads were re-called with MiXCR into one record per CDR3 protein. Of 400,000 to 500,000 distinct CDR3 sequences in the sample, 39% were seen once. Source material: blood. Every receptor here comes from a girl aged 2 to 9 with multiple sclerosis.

The CDR3 bases are TGCAGTGCCCCGGGGTCTAGCGGGAAATATAATTCACCCCTCCACTTT. Protein: CSAPGSSGKYNSPLHF. The chain links TRBV20-1 to TRBJ1-6; no reliable D call. The V end was cut by 6 bases, the J end by 4 bases, with 19 bases between. CDR1 and CDR2 from the germline V gene are DFQATT and SNEGSKA (reference sequence). This CDR3 has 16 amino acids.

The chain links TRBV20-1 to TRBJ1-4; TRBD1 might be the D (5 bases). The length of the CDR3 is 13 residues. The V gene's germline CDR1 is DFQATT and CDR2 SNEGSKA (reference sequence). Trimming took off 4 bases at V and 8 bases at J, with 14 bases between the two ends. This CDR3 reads CSANGQGIEKLFF. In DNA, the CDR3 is TGCAGTGCTAACGGGCAGGGAATCGAAAAACTGTTTTTT.

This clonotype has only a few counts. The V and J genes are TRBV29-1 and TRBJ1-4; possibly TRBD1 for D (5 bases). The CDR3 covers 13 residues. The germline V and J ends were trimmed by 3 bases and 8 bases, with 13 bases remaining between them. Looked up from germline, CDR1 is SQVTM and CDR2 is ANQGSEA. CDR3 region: CSVETAGREKLFF. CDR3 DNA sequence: TGCAGCGTTGAGACGGCAGGGAGGGAAAAACTGTTTTTT. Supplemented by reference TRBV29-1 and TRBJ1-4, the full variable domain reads SAVISQKPSRDICQRGTSLTIQCQVDSQVTMMFWYRQQPGQSLTLIATANQGSEATYESGFVIDKFPISRPNLTFSTLTVSNMSPEDSSIYLCSVETAGREKLFFGSGTQLSVL.

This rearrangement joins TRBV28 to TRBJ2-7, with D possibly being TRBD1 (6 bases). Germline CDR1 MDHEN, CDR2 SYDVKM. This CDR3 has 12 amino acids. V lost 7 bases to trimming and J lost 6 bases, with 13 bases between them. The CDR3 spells CASKLGGGEQYF. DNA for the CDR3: TGTGCCAGCAAACTAGGGGGTGGCGAGCAGTACTTC.

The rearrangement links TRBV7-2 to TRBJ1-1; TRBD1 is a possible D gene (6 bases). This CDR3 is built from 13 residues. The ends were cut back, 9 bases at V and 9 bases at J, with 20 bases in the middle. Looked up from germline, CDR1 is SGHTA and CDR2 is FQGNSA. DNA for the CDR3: TGTGCCAGTGCCTCCGGAGAGGGGACAAAAGCTTTCTTT. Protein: CASASGEGTKAFF.

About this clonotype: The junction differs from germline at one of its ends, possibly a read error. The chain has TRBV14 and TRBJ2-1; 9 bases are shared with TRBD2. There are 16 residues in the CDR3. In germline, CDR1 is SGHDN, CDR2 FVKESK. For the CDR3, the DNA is TGTGCCAACAGCCCTATCGGTAGCGGGGGATACAATGAGCAGTTCTTC. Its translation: CANSPIGSGGYNEQFF.

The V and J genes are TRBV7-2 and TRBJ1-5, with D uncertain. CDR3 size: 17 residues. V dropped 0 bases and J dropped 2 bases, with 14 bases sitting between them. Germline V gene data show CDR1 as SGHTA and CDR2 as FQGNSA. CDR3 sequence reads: CASSLARQLNGNQPQHF. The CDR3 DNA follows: TGTGCCAGCAGCTTAGCGCGCCAGCTAAATGGCAATCAGCCCCAGCATTTT.

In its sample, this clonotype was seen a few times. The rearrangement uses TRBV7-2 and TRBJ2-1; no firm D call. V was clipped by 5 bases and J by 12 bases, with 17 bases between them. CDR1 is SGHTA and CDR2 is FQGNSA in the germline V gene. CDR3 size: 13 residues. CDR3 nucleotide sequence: TGTGCCAGCAGCGCCCCACCTTCACTCAGGCAGTTCTTC. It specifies CASSAPPSLRQFF.

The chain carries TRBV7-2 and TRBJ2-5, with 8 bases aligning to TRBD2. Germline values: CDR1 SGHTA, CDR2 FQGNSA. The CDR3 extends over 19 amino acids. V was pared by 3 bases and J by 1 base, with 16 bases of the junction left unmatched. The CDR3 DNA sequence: TGTGCCAGCAGCTTTCTATCCCTCACTAGCGGAGCCCCCCAAGAGACCCAGTACTTC. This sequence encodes CASSFLSLTSGAPQETQYF.

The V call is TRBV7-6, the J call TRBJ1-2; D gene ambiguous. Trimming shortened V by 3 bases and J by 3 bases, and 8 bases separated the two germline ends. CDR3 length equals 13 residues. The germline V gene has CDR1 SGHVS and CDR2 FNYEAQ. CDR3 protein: CASSFDIDYGYTF. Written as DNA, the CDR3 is TGTGCCAGCAGCTTCGACATCGACTATGGCTACACCTTC.